A single sample gave rise to the 12 T cell receptor beta chains below, sequenced in a study of T cells after posttransplantation cyclophosphamide. Sequencing was performed with immunoSEQ multiplex PCR; in TCRdb, only in-frame clones are kept and a portion is missing. The table records approximately 9,700 clones, 95% to 98% of them present only once. The naive gate required viable CD3+CD4+ or CD3+CD8+ cells with CCR7+CD45RA+CD45RO-CD95-CD27+CD28+ phenotype. Material for sequencing was naive CD4+ T cells sorted from PBMCs. The source of these receptors is a woman aged 60-75 years in good health, CMV-negative, and a related stem cell transplant donor.

On this clone itself: At one end the junction does not follow the germline gene, possibly because of a read error. The CDR3 reads CAGSPGGSGRWVTGELFF. In nucleotides, the CDR3 is TGTGCCGGCAGCCCTGGGGGTAGCGGGAGGTGGGTCACCGGGGAGCTGTTTTTT. This chain joins TRBV9 and TRBJ2-2; 10 bases are shared with TRBD2. This CDR3 contains 18 residues. Per the germline V gene, CDR1 is SGDLS and CDR2 is YYNGEE.

The chain employs TRBV30 and TRBJ2-1; TRBD2 matches 8 bases. After removal of 7 bases from V and 10 bases from J, the junction contained 21 bases not matched to a gene. There are 16 residues in the CDR3. Germline assignment: CDR1 GTSNPN and CDR2 SVGIG (reference sequence). CDR3 nucleotides: TGTGCCTTTCACCTCAGCGGGAGCCGGTTTTTGGGAGAGCAGTTCTTC. This sequence encodes CAFHLSGSRFLGEQFF.

The chain links TRBV28 to TRBJ2-2; tentative D call: TRBD2 (6 bases). Germline loops: CDR1 MDHEN, CDR2 SYDVKM. The CDR3 is made up of 15 amino acids. Trimming left V 6 bases short and J 8 bases short, with 19 bases between. The CDR3 is CASSETRVFGGELFF. DNA of the CDR3: TGTGCCAGCAGCGAGACTAGGGTTTTCGGGGGGGAGCTGTTTTTT.

CDR3 loop: CASSYFGGAGARSMFF. CDR3 DNA: TGTGCCAGCAGTTACTTCGGGGGGGCAGGAGCGCGGAGCATGTTCTTC. The rearrangement uses TRBV6-5 and TRBJ2-1; 8 bases map to TRBD2. This CDR3 is 16 amino acids long. Germline trimming cut 1 base from V and 15 bases from J; bases unmatched to any gene: 17. Per germline, CDR1 MNHEY and CDR2 SVGAGI.

The rearrangement joins TRBV5-1 to TRBJ1-2; D not certain. V lost 4 bases to trimming and J lost 2 bases, with 15 bases between them. Germline assignment: CDR1 SGHRS and CDR2 YFSETQ. The CDR3 extends over 15 amino acids. The CDR3 region is CASSPTIDGNYGYTF. Here the CDR3 DNA reads TGCGCCAGCAGCCCTACCATTGACGGGAACTATGGCTACACCTTC.

The chain couples TRBV6-6 to TRBJ2-5, with D tentatively TRBD1 (6 bases). The CDR3 contains 15 residues. Trimming stripped 7 bases from V and 9 bases from J, with 24 bases between. Germline V gene sequence: CDR1 MNHNY, CDR2 SVGAGI (reference sequence). CDR3 region: CASTPNGAAPGAQYF. The CDR3 DNA follows: TGTGCCAGCACCCCGAACGGTGCAGCGCCAGGGGCCCAGTACTTC.

The chain has TRBV9 and TRBJ2-1, with 9 positions matching TRBD2. The CDR3 runs 15 residues. The germline V gene has CDR1 SGDLS and CDR2 YYNGEE. The J segment lost 10 bases and the V segment lost 1 base, leaving 9 bases of the junction unmatched. CDR3 residues: CASSVRREGQNEQFF. The CDR3 DNA reads as TGTGCCAGCAGCGTAAGGCGGGAGGGCCAAAACGAGCAGTTCTTC.

This rearrangement joins TRBV19 to TRBJ2-5; 10 bases line up with TRBD1. The J call may be wrong; the DNA end is better matched by TRBJ2-7. Germline lookup yields CDR1 LNHDA and CDR2 SQIVND (reference sequence). The CDR3 is made up of 15 amino acids. As DNA, the CDR3 is TGTGCCAGTAGTATAGTGGGACAGGGGACCTACGAGCAGTACTTC. Encoded protein: CASSIVGQGTYEQYF.

The chain couples TRBV11-1 to TRBJ2-1; 8 bases are shared with TRBD1. The germline CDR1 and CDR2 sequences are SGHAT and FQDESV (reference sequence). V lost 4 bases and J lost 5; bases outside the gene matches: 7. The CDR3 length is 15 residues. This CDR3 is CASSSVRQGNNEQFF. DNA for the CDR3: TGTGCCAGCAGCTCAGTTCGACAGGGGAACAATGAGCAGTTCTTC.

This rearrangement joins TRBV5-1 to TRBJ2-7, with 10 positions matching TRBD2. V shed 4 bases, J shed 7 bases, and the junction held 11 bases outside the gene matches. The CDR3 extends over 15 amino acids. Germline V lookup: CDR1 SGHRS, CDR2 YFSETQ. DNA of the CDR3: TGCGCCAGCAGCCGGAGCGGGAGGGACTCAGGGGAGCAGTACTTC. It translates to CASSRSGRDSGEQYF.

The chain joins TRBV5-1 to TRBJ2-1; 8 bases fit TRBD1. The CDR3 extends over 13 amino acids. Looked up from germline, CDR1 is SGHRS and CDR2 is YFSETQ. The V and J ends lost 4 bases and 12 bases, in that order; junction bases with no gene match: 9. CDR3 sequence: CASSLLGGQGQFF. In DNA form, the CDR3 reads TGCGCCAGCAGCCTTTTGGGTGGACAGGGGCAGTTCTTC.

Here the CDR3 reads CASRLTGEYEQYF. The CDR3, as DNA: TGTGCCAGCAGACTGACAGGGGAGTACGAGCAGTACTTC. The rearrangement uses TRBV27 and TRBJ2-7, with TRBD1 matching over 8 bases. This CDR3 has 13 amino acids. V trimming: 6 bases; J trimming: 4 bases; junction bases outside the gene matches: 5. In germline, CDR1 is MNHEY, CDR2 SMNVEV (reference sequence).